The clone carrying this T cell receptor beta chain has only a few counts. Its target is unknown. This entry comes from a study of cytomegalovirus exposure and HLA in healthy donors. The V gene lost 3 bases and the J gene lost 7 bases, with 22 bases spanning the gap. Germline V gives CDR1 MGHRA, CDR2 YSYEKL. CDR3 length equals 17 residues. PCR used 60 Vbeta primers and 13 Jbeta primers. Study processing details: Some 10 million shared chains were among the approximately 82 million unique TCR beta chains that a later analysis counted. The data were produced by immunoSEQ multiplex PCR, yet TCRdb's version contains in-frame clones alone and is incomplete. V and J calls and clone size follow that table, whereas D and trimming were derived from the DNA. This table holds over 150,000 clones, 82% found once. Study conclusions and caveats: Common viral pathogens seemed, in a later analysis, to connect with several of the most significant clusters. Researchers reported that a few CMV-associated chains were confirmed in vitro as CMV antigen-specific. Indistinguishability led to the exclusion of some V segments, TRBV6-2 and TRBV6-3 included.

The sequence derives from a woman aged 50 to 60 in good health and CMV-seropositive. V gene TRBV4-1 combines with J gene TRBJ1-5; D is possibly TRBD1 (5 bases). Material for sequencing was PBMCs. DNA of the CDR3: TGCGCCAGCAGCCAGGCCATCGGGGGTCCTCCGAGGCAGCCCCAGCATTTT. Amino acid sequence: CASSQAIGGPPRQPQHF.